This TCR beta chain was sequenced for a study of neurological immune-mediated disorders (dated by TCRdb to the late 2010s). Broadly, across the study: Peripheral blood TCR-beta repertoires from HTLV-I-associated myelopathy (HAM/TSP) patients, multiple sclerosis patients and healthy controls were compared by UMI-based sequencing. The cohort included roughly 71 subjects: some 15 with HAM/TSP, about 34 with multiple sclerosis, and roughly 20 healthy controls. The approximately 100 TCR-beta libraries included longitudinal samples, technical triplicates and paired sorted CD4+ and CD8+ T-cell subsets alongside PBMC samples. Findings and caveats that apply to the study as a whole: TCR clonal expansion was highest in HAM/TSP patients and lowest in MS patients, with MS patients falling below even healthy controls. No identical CDR3 amino acid sequences were shared among expanded clones across subjects, suggesting private TCR-beta repertoires in all groups.

Reading from cysteine to phenylalanine, the CDR3 counts 16 amino acids. CDR3 DNA is the only sequence kept; it has 48 bases, read in frame from the first base. The germline V gene yields SGDLS for CDR1 and YYNGEE for CDR2. This clonotype was seen repeatedly, ten times or more. Its target antigen remains unknown. A junction end diverges from the germline sequence, so it may reflect a read error. The healthy controls were volunteers from blood banks in Maryland, USA. For unsorted PBMC libraries, 2 million PBMCs were used after storage in RNAlater at -80 degrees C until RNA extraction. PBMCs were separated from peripheral blood using Ficoll-Hypaque density gradient centrifugation and then cryopreserved in liquid nitrogen. cDNA was synthesized by template-switch 5'RACE using a primer carrying a 10-nucleotide random unique molecular identifier by which each TCR transcript was tagged. Every sequencing run yielded over 160 million TCR-beta sequences covering 15-18 subjects. Total RNA was extracted with the RNeasy kit. The KAPA Real-time Library Amplification kit was used to amplify TCR-beta VDJ regions with primers for the TCR constant region and the 5'RACE anchor. A first PCR added sample indexes and Illumina adaptors, after which a second PCR increased the library yield. After Ampure bead purification, the roughly 650 bp TCR product was size-selected on a 2% E-gel SizeSelection system. Before pooling, library quality was checked on a Bioanalyzer, concentration was measured with Qubit, and libraries were quantified with the Kapa Library Quantification kit. An Illumina HiSeq 2500 was used to sequence the libraries paired-end at 2 x 150 bp. To increase sequence diversity, roughly 25-31% phiX was spiked into each library pool. The paper's processing steps were these. Quality-filtered reads were processed with the UMI-based MiGEC pipeline, and over 90% of raw TCR sequences were removed by the MiGEC pipeline during error correction. VDJ genes were aligned to IMGT germline references, and clonotypes were defined by unique CDR3 amino acid sequence plus V-J genes. Clonal expansion, Shannon diversity, and CDR3 relatedness (CalcPairwiseDistances, ClusterSamples) were evaluated with VDJtools, and phylogenetic trees were built with CLCbio workbench. Clones with at least 8 unique UMIs were defined as expanded, with this threshold being based on coefficient-of-variation modelling across technical triplicates. TCRdb applied fastp at Q25 and MiXCR to the public reads, then kept only in-frame beta chains. Each CDR3 protein appears once, grouped with its most common genes and DNA. None of the V and J calls come from the authors' own analysis; TCRdb made them. Counted in this sample were some 30,000 distinct CDR3 sequences; around 4.5% of them appeared once. Together, the top ten hold 23% of the sample.

The receptor's source is a man younger than 35 in good health. This chain joins TRBV9 to TRBJ1-2; too little of a D gene remains to name it. Sequenced material: PBMCs. The CDR3 protein: CVSSPNYARALPGYTF. The nucleotides are TGTGTCAGCAGCCCGAACTATGCACGCGCGCTCCCTGGCTACACCTTC. The reference TRBV9 and TRBJ1-2 proteins fill in what lies around the CDR3, so the full variable domain reads DSGVTQTPKHLITATGQRVTLRCSPRSGDLSVYWYQQSLDQGLQFLIQYYNGEERAKGNILERFSAQQFPDLHSELNLSSLELGDSALYFCVSSPNYARALPGYTFGSGTRLTVV.